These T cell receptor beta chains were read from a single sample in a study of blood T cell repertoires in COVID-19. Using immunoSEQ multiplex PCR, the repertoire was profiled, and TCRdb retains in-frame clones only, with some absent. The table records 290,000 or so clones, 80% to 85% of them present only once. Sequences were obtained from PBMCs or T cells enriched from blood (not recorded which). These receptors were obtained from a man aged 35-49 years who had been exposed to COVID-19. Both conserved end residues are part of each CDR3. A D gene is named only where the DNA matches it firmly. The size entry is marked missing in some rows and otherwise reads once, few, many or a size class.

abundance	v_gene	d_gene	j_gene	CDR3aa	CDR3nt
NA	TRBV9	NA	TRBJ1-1	CASSVAEAGNTEAFF	TGTGCCAGCAGCGTAGCTGAAGCCGGGAACACTGAAGCTTTCTTT
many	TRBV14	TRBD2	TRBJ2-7	CASSQVAGRAYEQYF	TGTGCCAGCAGCCAAGTAGCAGGGAGGGCCTACGAGCAGTACTTC
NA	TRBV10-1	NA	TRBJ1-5	CASSGDSNQPQHF	TGCGCCAGCAGCGGGGATAGCAATCAGCCCCAGCATTTT
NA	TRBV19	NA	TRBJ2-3	CASSVQYRTASLTDTQYF	TGTGCCAGTAGTGTACAATACCGGACAGCCAGCCTGACAGATACGCAGTATTTT
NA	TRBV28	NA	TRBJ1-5	CASSLRGQGSNQPQHF	TGTGCCAGCAGTTTGAGGGGACAAGGTAGCAATCAGCCCCAGCATTTT
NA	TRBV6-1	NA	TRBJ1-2	CASSEERWGDPYGYTF	TGTGCCAGCAGTGAAGAGAGGTGGGGAGACCCTTATGGCTACACCTTC
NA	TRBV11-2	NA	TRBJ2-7	CASRASEAYEQYF	TGTGCCAGCAGAGCTAGCGAGGCATACGAGCAGTACTTC
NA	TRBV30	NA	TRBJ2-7	CAWTGGTYEQYF	TGTGCCTGGACCGGCGGAACCTACGAGCAGTACTTC
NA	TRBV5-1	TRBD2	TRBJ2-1	CASSLGTSSGSYNEQFF	TGCGCCAGCAGCTTGGGGACCTCTAGCGGCTCCTACAATGAGCAGTTCTTC
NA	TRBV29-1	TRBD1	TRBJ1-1	CSVSGQGSTEAFF	TGCAGCGTTTCAGGACAGGGAAGCACTGAAGCTTTCTTT
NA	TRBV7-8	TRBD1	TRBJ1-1	CASSTSRQGDTEAFF	TGTGCCAGCAGCACCAGCAGACAGGGGGACACTGAAGCTTTCTTT
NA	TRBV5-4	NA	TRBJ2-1	CASSSRGASSYNEQFF	TGTGCCAGCAGCTCCCGGGGGGCGAGCTCCTACAATGAGCAGTTCTTC
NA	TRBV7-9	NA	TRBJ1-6	CASSEGLGFRSYNSPLHF	TGTGCCAGCAGCGAGGGTCTTGGGTTTCGCTCCTATAATTCACCCCTCCACTTT
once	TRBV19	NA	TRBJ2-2	CASSIMGVNTGELFF	TGTGCCAGTAGTATTATGGGAGTCAACACCGGGGAGCTGTTTTTT